These 8 T cell receptor beta chains were sequenced from one sample in a study of T cells in Graves' hyperthyroidism and ophthalmopathy. Amplified TCR beta CDR3 regions derived from RNA transcripts. TCR CDR3 regions were first amplified by RT-PCR with HTBI primers. MiXCR, run by TCRdb on the multiplex PCR reads, gives a single entry per CDR3 protein. The data contain some 300,000 distinct CDR3 sequences, roughly a fifth of them singletons. Sequences were obtained from blood. Receptors originate from a man in his fifties or sixties with Graves' ophthalmopathy.

On this clonotype: A much larger clone lies one base from this, so it may be a read error. V is TRBV3-1 and J is TRBJ2-7, with D perhaps TRBD2 (5 bases). The CDR3 loop spans 13 amino acids. V gave up 3 bases and J gave up 5 bases, with 11 bases separating them. Germline assignment: CDR1 LGHDT and CDR2 YNNKEL (reference sequence). This chain's CDR3 is CASSQRVEHEQYF. CDR3 nucleotide sequence: TGTGCCAGCAGCCAGCGGGTAGAGCACGAGCAGTACTTC.

This clonotype has ten or more counts. This chain uses TRBV11-2 with TRBJ2-3; perhaps TRBD2 as D (6 bases). The CDR3 covers 14 residues. Trimming took off 2 bases at V and 4 bases at J, with 10 bases between the two ends. CDR1 and CDR2 from the germline V gene are SGHAT and FQNNGV. The CDR3 is CASSLMGRPDTQYF. The CDR3 DNA is TGTGCCAGCAGCTTAATGGGGAGGCCAGATACGCAGTATTTT.

This clonotype has at least ten counts. Written as DNA, the CDR3 is TGTGCCAGCAGCCGAATGGCGGGAGCTCCCAATGAGCAGTTCTTC. Protein product: CASSRMAGAPNEQFF. The chain carries TRBV3-1 and TRBJ2-1, with 7 bases that match TRBD2. V trimming: 4 bases; J trimming: 6 bases; junction bases outside the gene matches: 9. CDR3 size: 15 residues. Germline V gene sequence: CDR1 LGHDT, CDR2 YNNKEL (reference sequence).

This rearrangement joins TRBV20-1 to TRBJ2-3; no definite D call. Germline CDR1 reads DFQATT; CDR2 reads SNEGSKA (reference sequence). The CDR3 loop spans 11 amino acids. V lost 2 bases and J 2 bases, leaving 2 bases between the germline ends. This CDR3 is CSARNTDTQYF. The CDR3 region has the DNA TGCAGTGCTAGAAACACAGATACGCAGTATTTT.

This chain connects TRBV5-6 to TRBJ2-3; either TRBD1 or TRBD2 may supply D (5 bases each). The V end was cut by 5 bases, the J end by 2 bases, with 12 bases between. This CDR3 comprises 14 residues. Germline loops: CDR1 SGHDT, CDR2 YYEEEE. Here the CDR3 reads CASSEGTPTDTQYF. Written as DNA, the CDR3 is TGTGCCAGCAGTGAAGGGACCCCCACAGATACGCAGTATTTT.

This clonotype came up many times. V usage is TRBV7-9 and J usage is TRBJ2-7, with 13 bases identical to TRBD2. V lost 5 bases, J lost 3 bases, and 4 bases stayed unmatched. CDR1 and CDR2 from the germline V gene are SEHNR and FQNEAQ (reference sequence). The CDR3 totals 15 residues. CDR3 amino acids: CASSGLAGDSYEQYF. For the CDR3, the DNA is TGTGCCAGCAGCGGACTAGCGGGAGACAGCTACGAGCAGTACTTC.

Regarding this clonotype: A much larger clone lies a single base off, so this may be a read error. The CDR3 loop is CAWNTGQGQNTEAFF. CDR3 in DNA: TGTGCCTGGAATACAGGACAGGGGCAGAACACTGAAGCTTTCTTT. The chain joins TRBV30 to TRBJ1-1; 9 nucleotides align to TRBD1. The V gene's germline CDR1 is GTSNPN and CDR2 SVGIG (reference sequence). V was clipped by 4 bases and J by 1 base; unmatched bases: 7. This CDR3 contains 15 residues.

This clonotype was picked up many times. V gene TRBV6-1 combines with J gene TRBJ1-1; TRBD1 might be the D (6 bases). Trimming cost V 8 bases and J 1 base, with 14 bases left between them. The length of the CDR3 is 14 residues. Germline V gene lookup returns CDR1 MNHNS and CDR2 SASEGT. CDR3 nucleotide sequence: TGTGCCAGCCAGATCGGACAGAGGAACACTGAAGCTTTCTTT. Protein sequence: CASQIGQRNTEAFF.